The next 15 T cell receptor beta chains were all read from a single sample in a study of graft-versus-host responses after intestinal transplantation. Some clones are missing from TCRdb's copy, which holds only in-frame ones; the method was immunoSEQ multiplex PCR. This sample carries tens of thousands of clones, about 88% of them seen once, and the ten largest clones take 0.28%. These receptors have no identified antigens. Material: unstimulated CD4+ T cells sorted from spleen or lymph node cells, obtained before transplant. These receptors were taken from a human donor who was the organ donor for an intestinal transplant.

This chain connects TRBV20-1 to TRBJ2-2; D gene ambiguous. The CDR3 totals 11 residues. V was trimmed by 0 bases and J by 7 bases, leaving 3 bases between them. Germline V gene lookup returns CDR1 DFQATT and CDR2 SNEGSKA (reference sequence). The CDR3 DNA reads TGCAGTGCTAGAGATTACGGGGAGCTGTTTTTT. Translation: CSARDYGELFF.

V gene TRBV5-1 combines with J gene TRBJ2-3; a possible D gene is TRBD2 (7 bases). Trimming removed 3 bases from V and 2 bases from J, with 19 bases in between. The CDR3 consists of 17 residues. Germline-derived CDR1 and CDR2 are SGHRS and YFSETQ. CDR3 region: CASSSSRGAGNTDTQYF. As DNA, the CDR3 is TGCGCCAGCAGCTCCTCTCGGGGGGCCGGGAACACAGATACGCAGTATTTT.

The chain carries TRBV7-3 and TRBJ2-1, with TRBD1 as a possible D gene (5 bases). The germline gives CDR1 SGHTA, CDR2 FQGTGA. With 0 bases removed from V and 9 bases from J, the gap between germline ends came to 6 bases. This CDR3 spans 12 amino acids. The CDR3 loop is CASSLTRGEQFF. CDR3 in DNA: TGTGCCAGCAGCTTAACTAGGGGTGAGCAGTTCTTC.

This rearrangement joins TRBV7-6 to TRBJ2-3, with a possible D match to TRBD1 (6 bases). CDR3 length: 18 amino acids. Germline V gene lookup returns CDR1 SGHVS and CDR2 FNYEAQ. V was clipped by 5 bases and J by 0 bases, with 21 bases between them. CDR3 nucleotides: TGTGCCAGCAGCCCCCGGACAGCAACAACCCCTAGCACAGATACGCAGTATTTT. It specifies CASSPRTATTPSTDTQYF.

V gene TRBV14 combines with J gene TRBJ1-6; TRBD1 matches at 7 bases. The CDR3 spans 14 residues. In germline, CDR1 is SGHDN, CDR2 FVKESK. Trimming at V came to 4 bases and at J to 3 bases, leaving 0 bases not matched to a gene. This chain's CDR3 is CASSRDSYNSPLHF. DNA of the CDR3: TGTGCCAGCAGCCGGGACAGCTATAATTCACCCCTCCACTTT. Full variable domain (outside the CDR3, taken from reference TRBV14 and TRBJ1-6): EAGVTQFPSHSVIEKGQTVTLRCDPISGHDNLYWYRRVMGKEIKFLLHFVKESKQDESGMPNNRFLAERTGGTYSTLKVQPAELEDSGVYFCASSRDSYNSPLHFGNGTRLTVT.

As for this clone: Lacking the conserved final phenylalanine or tryptophan, this CDR3 likely reflects a read error. Because the CDR3's place on the DNA is in doubt, the DNA is left out and the CDR3 is given as listed by TCRdb. CDR3 protein: CASSYSVLSGC. The chain links TRBV6-5 to TRBJ1-4. The germline gives CDR1 MNHEY, CDR2 SVGAGI. Counting both end residues, the CDR3 totals 11 amino acids.

Written as DNA, the CDR3 is TGTGCCAGCAGCGTACTAGCGGTGACTACAGATACGCAGTATTTT. Translation: CASSVLAVTTDTQYF. The genes are TRBV11-3 and TRBJ2-3, with TRBD2 identical over 8 bases. The trim removed 5 bases at V and 3 bases at J, leaving 7 bases unmatched. Germline CDR1 SGHNT, CDR2 YENEEA. This CDR3 is built from 15 residues.

This clone came up once. V and J are TRBV4-1 and TRBJ1-4; D is perhaps TRBD1 (5 bases). Trimming took off 0 bases at V and 1 base at J, with 12 bases between the two ends. CDR3 length equals 17 residues. Germline CDR1 MGHRA, CDR2 YSYEKL. The CDR3 DNA follows: TGCGCCAGCAGCCAAGAAAGGGGCCGCCTAACTAATGAAAAACTGTTTTTT. Residues: CASSQERGRLTNEKLFF.

The chain carries TRBV6-5 and TRBJ2-1, with TRBD2 as a possible D gene (6 bases). Germline loops: CDR1 MNHEY, CDR2 SVGAGI. V was shortened by 7 bases and J by 6 bases, with 7 bases between the two germline ends. This CDR3 has 11 amino acids. In nucleotides, the CDR3 is TGTGCCAGCATGGGAGGCAATGAGCAGTTCTTC. This encodes CASMGGNEQFF.

The chain carries TRBV19 and TRBJ2-2; 10 nucleotides line up with TRBD1. The germline CDR1 and CDR2 sequences are LNHDA and SQIVND (reference sequence). V gave up 9 bases and J gave up 5 bases; unmatched junction bases: 6. This CDR3 is 14 amino acids long. CDR3 region: CASRDRGDTGELFF. The CDR3 DNA is TGTGCCAGCCGGGACAGGGGCGATACCGGGGAGCTGTTTTTT.

This clone was detected once. The chain links TRBV28 to TRBJ2-7; D not resolved. Germline V CDR1 and CDR2: MDHEN, SYDVKM. The CDR3 runs 14 residues. The ends were cut back, 6 bases at V and 3 bases at J, with 15 bases in the middle. The CDR3: CASRRSFARYEQYF. CDR3 bases: TGTGCCAGCAGGCGTAGCTTTGCCCGCTACGAGCAGTACTTC.

The chain combines TRBV6-1 with TRBJ1-1, with a possible D match to TRBD1 (6 bases). CDR1 and CDR2 (germline): MNHNS, SASEGT. This CDR3 region has 19 residues. Trimming cost V 0 bases and J 0 bases, with 20 bases left between them. The CDR3 DNA follows: TGTGCCAGCAGTGAAGCTTGGCGACCGTTTCAGGGGATGAACACTGAAGCTTTCTTT. Translated: CASSEAWRPFQGMNTEAFF.

The CDR3 DNA is TGTGCCAGCAGTCGGCAACGGGGCACCGGGGGCTACGAGCAGTACTTC. Its protein is CASSRQRGTGGYEQYF. V gene TRBV28 combines with J gene TRBJ2-7; D might be TRBD2 (6 bases). V lost 5 bases and J lost 3, with 20 bases in between. The germline CDR1 and CDR2 sequences are MDHEN and SYDVKM. CDR3 length: 16 residues.

The chain joins TRBV30 to TRBJ2-2, with D tentatively TRBD2 (5 bases). Germline-derived CDR1 and CDR2 are GTSNPN and SVGIG (reference sequence). The CDR3 spans 13 residues. Deletions cut 5 bases from V and 0 bases from J, with 7 bases between. CDR3 loop: CAWGGPNTGELFF. Here the CDR3 DNA reads TGTGCCTGGGGCGGGCCGAACACCGGGGAGCTGTTTTTT.

The chain joins TRBV5-6 to TRBJ2-5; 11 nucleotides agree with TRBD2. Trimming at V came to 4 bases and at J to 4 bases, leaving 12 bases not matched to a gene. This CDR3 comprises 17 residues. CDR1 SGHDT and CDR2 YYEEEE come from the germline V gene. DNA for the CDR3: TGTGCCAGCAGCCCAGAGGTAGCGGGAGGGAGAGGAGAGACCCAGTACTTC. Translated, it gives CASSPEVAGGRGETQYF.